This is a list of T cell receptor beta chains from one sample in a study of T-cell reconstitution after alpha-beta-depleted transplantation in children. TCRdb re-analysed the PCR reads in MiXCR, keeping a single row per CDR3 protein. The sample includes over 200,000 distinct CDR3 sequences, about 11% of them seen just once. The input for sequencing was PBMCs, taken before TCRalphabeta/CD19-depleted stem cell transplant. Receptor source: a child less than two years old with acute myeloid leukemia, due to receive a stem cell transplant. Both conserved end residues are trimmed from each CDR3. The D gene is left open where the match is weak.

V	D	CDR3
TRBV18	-	ASSPGSDSPLH
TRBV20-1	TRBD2	SATTGTSGDTQY
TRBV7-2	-	ASSFRESDTQY
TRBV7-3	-	ASSLVDGELF
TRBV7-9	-	ASSSPLSAAYEQY
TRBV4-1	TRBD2	ASSQREGLAQY
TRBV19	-	ASSPPGGIYGYT
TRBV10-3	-	AISVIDPPTF
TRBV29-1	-	SVGLQETQY
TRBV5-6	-	ASSLAAGPVPDTQY
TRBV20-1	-	SARDPNRAQIYEQY
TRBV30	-	AWGANLDTQY
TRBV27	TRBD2	ASSLTRGIAGGKYEQY
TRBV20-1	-	SAPAVGQETQY